The T cell receptor (beta chain) under discussion was sequenced for a study of blood T cell repertoires in COVID-19. Only in-frame clones appear in the TCRdb table, and some are missing; sequencing was by immunoSEQ multiplex PCR. The sample lists about 340,000 clones; almost 90% were seen once. The CDR3 has 15 residues. Sequenced sample: peripheral blood. The origin of this receptor is a woman aged 65 to 85 with COVID-19, enrolled during active disease. V usage is TRBV21-1 and J usage is TRBJ2-1; TRBD2 is taken as the D call from the table, unchecked against the DNA. TRBV21-1 is annotated as a pseudogene. The CDR3, as DNA: TGTGCCAGCCATGTAGGTAGCGGGGGCTGGGGGGAGCAGTTCTTC. Protein product: CASHVGSGGWGEQFF.